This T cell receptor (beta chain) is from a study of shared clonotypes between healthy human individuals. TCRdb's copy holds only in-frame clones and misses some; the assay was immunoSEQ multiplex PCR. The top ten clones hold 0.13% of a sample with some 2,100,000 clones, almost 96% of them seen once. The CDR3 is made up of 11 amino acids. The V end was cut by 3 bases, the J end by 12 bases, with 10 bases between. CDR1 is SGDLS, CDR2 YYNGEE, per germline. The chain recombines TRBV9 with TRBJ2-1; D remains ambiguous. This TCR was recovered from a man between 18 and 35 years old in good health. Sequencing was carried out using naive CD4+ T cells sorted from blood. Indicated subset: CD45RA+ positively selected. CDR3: CASSGLWGQFF. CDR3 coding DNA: TGTGCCAGCAGCGGGCTATGGGGGCAGTTCTTC.